This T cell receptor beta chain comes out of a study of identical twins. Carrying unique molecular identifiers, the cDNA also gained a universal primer site through template switching. TCRdb re-analysed the 5' RACE reads in MiXCR, keeping a single row per CDR3 protein. The profile covers about 480,000 distinct CDR3 sequences, with approximately 15% appearing a single time and 0.4% to 0.55% taken by the ten largest. This clonotype has just a few counts. The antigen is undetermined. General study results and limits: Monozygotic twin pairs showed more out-of-frame TCR alpha sharing than models estimated. Memory repertoires lacked the insertion deficit that abundant cord blood beta clonotypes showed.

Trimming pared 0 bases from V and 7 bases from J, leaving 13 bases between. This CDR3 region has 15 residues. Germline CDR1 is LGHNA and CDR2 is YSLEER. The sample was also reused in another study, on yellow fever vaccine responses in identical twins. That publication notes: Twins' vaccine T cell response reportedly gave the appearance of partial convergence and partial personalization.

The chain combines TRBV4-3 with TRBJ2-1; tentative D call: TRBD2 (6 bases). Sequencing used CD4+ T cells sorted from blood. The receptor was derived from a woman aged 18-30 years in good health. In DNA, the CDR3 is TGCGCCAGCAGCCAAGATAGCGCGGGATGGAATGAGCAGTTCTTC. Amino acids: CASSQDSAGWNEQFF.